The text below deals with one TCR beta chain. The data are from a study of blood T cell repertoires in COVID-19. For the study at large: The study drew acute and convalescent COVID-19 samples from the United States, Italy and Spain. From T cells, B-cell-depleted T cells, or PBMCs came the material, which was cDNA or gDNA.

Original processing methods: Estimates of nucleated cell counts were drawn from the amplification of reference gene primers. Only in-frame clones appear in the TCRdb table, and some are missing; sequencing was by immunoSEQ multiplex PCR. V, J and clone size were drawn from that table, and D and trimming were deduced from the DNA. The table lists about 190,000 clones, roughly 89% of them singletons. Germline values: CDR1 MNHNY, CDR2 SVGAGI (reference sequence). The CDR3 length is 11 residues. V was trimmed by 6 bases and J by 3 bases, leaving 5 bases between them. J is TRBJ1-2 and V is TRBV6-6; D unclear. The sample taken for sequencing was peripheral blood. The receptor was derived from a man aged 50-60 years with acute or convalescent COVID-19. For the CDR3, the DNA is TGTGCCAGCAGGCGGGACTATGGCTACACCTTC. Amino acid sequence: CASRRDYGYTF.